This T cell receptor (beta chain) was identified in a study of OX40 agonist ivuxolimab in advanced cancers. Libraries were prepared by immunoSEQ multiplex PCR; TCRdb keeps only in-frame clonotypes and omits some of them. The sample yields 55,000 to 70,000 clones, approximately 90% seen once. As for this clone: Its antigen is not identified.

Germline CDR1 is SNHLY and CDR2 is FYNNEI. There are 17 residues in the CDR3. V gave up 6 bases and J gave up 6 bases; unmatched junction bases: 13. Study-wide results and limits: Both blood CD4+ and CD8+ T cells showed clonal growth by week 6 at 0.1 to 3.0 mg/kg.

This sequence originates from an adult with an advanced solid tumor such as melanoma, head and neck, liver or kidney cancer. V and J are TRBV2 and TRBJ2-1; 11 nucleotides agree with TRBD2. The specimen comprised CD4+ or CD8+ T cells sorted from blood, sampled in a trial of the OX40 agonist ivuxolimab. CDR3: CASSQRLLAGGGNEQFF. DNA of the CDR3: TGTGCCAGCAGCCAACGACTGCTAGCGGGGGGCGGCAATGAGCAGTTCTTC.